This TCR beta chain was identified in a study of beta chain features in type 1 diabetes. Regarding the study as a whole: These data did not resolve whether HLA type affects TCRB rearrangement. TCRB CDR3s from Type 1 diabetes patients were moderately but significantly shorter in all four CD4+ subsets.

Sampling consisted of one heparinised blood draw per donor, averaging about 110 mL. CD4+ naive, central memory, regulatory and stem cell-like memory cells were sorted via CD45RO/CCR7/CD25/CD127/CD95/CD27. The authors reverse transcribed all of the isolated RNA, so sequencing captured expressed TCRB transcripts. Clones were sequenced by immunoSEQ multiplex PCR, and TCRdb holds only the in-frame ones, with some missing. The sample shows hundreds of thousands of clones, about 71% of them seen only once. Worth noting for this clone: Antigen: not known.

The sample was naive CD4+ T cells from blood. The source is a man aged 25 to 45 in good health.

The DNA of the CDR3 is TGTGCCTGGAGTTCGGGACTAGCGGGGCCCGGGGAGCTGTTTTTT. Translation: CAWSSGLAGPGELFF. The rearrangement uses TRBV30 and TRBJ2-2; TRBD2 matches 13 bases. Germline CDR1 is GTSNPN and CDR2 is SVGIG (reference sequence). V lost 2 bases, J lost 6 bases, and 3 bases stayed unmatched. This CDR3 is built from 15 residues.